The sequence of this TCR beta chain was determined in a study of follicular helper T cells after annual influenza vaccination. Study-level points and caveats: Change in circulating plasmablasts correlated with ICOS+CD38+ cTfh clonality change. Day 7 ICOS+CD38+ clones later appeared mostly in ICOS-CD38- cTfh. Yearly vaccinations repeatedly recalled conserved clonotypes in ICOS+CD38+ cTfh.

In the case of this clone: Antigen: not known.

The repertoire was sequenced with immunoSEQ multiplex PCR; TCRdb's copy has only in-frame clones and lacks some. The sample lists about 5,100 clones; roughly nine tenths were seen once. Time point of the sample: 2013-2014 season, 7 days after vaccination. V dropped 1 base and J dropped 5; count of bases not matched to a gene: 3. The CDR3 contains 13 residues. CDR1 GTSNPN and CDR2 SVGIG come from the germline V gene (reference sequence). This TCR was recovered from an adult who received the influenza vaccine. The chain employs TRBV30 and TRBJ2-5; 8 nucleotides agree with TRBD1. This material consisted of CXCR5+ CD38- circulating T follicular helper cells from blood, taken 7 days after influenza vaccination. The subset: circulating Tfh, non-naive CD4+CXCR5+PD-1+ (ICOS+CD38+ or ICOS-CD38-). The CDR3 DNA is TGTGCCTGGAGTGGGACAGGGTGGGAGACCCAGTACTTC. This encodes CAWSGTGWETQYF.